This T cell receptor (beta chain) was identified during a study of blood T cell repertoires in COVID-19. Some clones are missing from TCRdb's copy, which holds only in-frame ones; the method was immunoSEQ multiplex PCR. The sample records around 300,000 clones, 75% to 90% being singletons. This clone has only one observation. The clonotype originates from a woman in her forties or fifties who had recovered from COVID-19. The sample comprised PBMCs or T cells enriched from blood (not recorded which).

The CDR3 is CASSPPPGVAGLRETQYF. The CDR3 bases are TGTGCCAGCAGCCCACCCCCGGGGGTCGCAGGGCTCCGGGAGACCCAGTACTTC. The genes are TRBV4-2 and TRBJ2-5, with D perhaps TRBD2 (6 bases). CDR3 size: 18 residues. Germline CDR1 and CDR2: LGHNA and YNFKEQ. Trimming pared 4 bases from V and 5 bases from J, leaving 26 bases between.